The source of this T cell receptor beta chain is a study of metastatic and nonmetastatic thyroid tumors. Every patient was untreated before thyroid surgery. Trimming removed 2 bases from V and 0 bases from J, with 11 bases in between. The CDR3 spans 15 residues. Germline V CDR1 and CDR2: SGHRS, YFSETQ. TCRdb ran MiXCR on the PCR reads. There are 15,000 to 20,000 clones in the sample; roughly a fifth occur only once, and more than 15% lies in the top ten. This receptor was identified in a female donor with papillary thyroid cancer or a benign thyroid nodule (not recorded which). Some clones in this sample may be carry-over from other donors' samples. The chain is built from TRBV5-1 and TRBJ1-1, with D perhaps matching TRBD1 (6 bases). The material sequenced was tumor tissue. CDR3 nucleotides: TGCGCCAGCAGCTTAGGGGGAATCATGAACACTGAAGCTTTCTTT. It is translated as CASSLGGIMNTEAFF.